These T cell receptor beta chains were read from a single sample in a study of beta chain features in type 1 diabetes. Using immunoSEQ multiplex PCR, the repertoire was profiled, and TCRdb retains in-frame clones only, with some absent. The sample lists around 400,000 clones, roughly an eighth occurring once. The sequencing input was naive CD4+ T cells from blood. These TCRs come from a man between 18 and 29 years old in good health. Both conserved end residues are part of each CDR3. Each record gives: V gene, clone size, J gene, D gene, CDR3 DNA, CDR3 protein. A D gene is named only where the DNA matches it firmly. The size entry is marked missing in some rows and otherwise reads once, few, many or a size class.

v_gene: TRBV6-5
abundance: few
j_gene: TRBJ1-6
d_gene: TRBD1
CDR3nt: TGTGCCAGCAGCCTGGACAGGGGAGCACCCCTCCACTTT
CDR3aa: CASSLDRGAPLHF

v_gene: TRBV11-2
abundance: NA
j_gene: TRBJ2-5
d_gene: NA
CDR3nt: TGTGCCAGCAGCCCGTGGGCCGCTATGTACCAAGAGACCCAGTACTTC
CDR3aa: CASSPWAAMYQETQYF

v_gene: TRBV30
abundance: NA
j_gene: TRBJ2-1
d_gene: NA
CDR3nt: TGTGCCTGGTTGCGGGACAGATTCTACAATGAGCAGTTCTTC
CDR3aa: CAWLRDRFYNEQFF

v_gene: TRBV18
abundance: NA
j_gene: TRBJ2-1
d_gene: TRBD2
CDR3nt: TGTGCCAGCTCACCGGGACTAGCGGGAAATGAGCAGTTCTTC
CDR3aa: CASSPGLAGNEQFF

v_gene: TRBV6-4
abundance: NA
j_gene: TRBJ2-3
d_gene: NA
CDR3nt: TGTGCCAGCCGACAGGAGAGCACAGATACGCAGTATTTT
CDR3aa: CASRQESTDTQYF

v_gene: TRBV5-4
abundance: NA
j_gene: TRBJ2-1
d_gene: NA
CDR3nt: TGTGCCAGCAGCCACCCCAGCCTCGAGGCCAATGAGCAGTTCTTC
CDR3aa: CASSHPSLEANEQFF

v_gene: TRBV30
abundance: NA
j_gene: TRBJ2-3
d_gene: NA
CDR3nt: TGTGCCTGGAGTGTACGCCAGGCGCCAGATACGCAGTATTTT
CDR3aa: CAWSVRQAPDTQYF

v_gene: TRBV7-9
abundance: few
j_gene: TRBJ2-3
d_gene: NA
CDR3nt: TGTGCCAGCAGCCCCAGAGATACGCAGTATTTT
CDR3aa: CASSPRDTQYF

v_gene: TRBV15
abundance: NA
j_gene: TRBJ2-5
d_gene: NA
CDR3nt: TGTGCCACCAGCAGAGAGACAGGGAGGCAAGAGACCCAGTACTTC
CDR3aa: CATSRETGRQETQYF

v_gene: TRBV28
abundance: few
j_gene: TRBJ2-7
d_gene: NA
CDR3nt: TGTGCCAGCAGTTTAGCCGGCAGGTCAAACGAGCAGTACTTC
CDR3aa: CASSLAGRSNEQYF

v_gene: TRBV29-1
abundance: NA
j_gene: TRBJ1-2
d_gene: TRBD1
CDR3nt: TGCAGCGTTTACAGGACAGGAAACTATGGCTACACCTTC
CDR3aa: CSVYRTGNYGYTF

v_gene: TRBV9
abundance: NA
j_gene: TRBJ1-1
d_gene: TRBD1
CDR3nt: TGTGCCAGCGGCCGGGGACAGGGGGCGAGAGGCACTGAAGCTTTCTTT
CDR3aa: CASGRGQGARGTEAFF

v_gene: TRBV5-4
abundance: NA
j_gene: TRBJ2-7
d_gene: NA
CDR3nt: TGTGCCAGCAGCTTGGACTCTGCTAGCATCCACGAGCAGTACTTC
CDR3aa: CASSLDSASIHEQYF

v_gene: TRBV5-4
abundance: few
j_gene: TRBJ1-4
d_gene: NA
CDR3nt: TGTGCCAGCAGCTTCTCGGTTGATGAAAAACTGTTTTTT
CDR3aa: CASSFSVDEKLFF

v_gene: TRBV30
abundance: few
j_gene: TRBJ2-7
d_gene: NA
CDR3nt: TGTGCCTGGGGACCAAGGGGCCTTCTGGGCCACGAGCAGTACTTC
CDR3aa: CAWGPRGLLGHEQYF

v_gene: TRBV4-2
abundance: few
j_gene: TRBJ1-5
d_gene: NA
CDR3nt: TGTGCCAGCAGCCAAAGGTCAGGGGGCAATCAGCCCCAGCATTTT
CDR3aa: CASSQRSGGNQPQHF

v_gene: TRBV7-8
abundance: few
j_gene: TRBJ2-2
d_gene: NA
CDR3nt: TGTGCCAGCAGCCCCCAAGGGGGTCTCTTAGGGGAGCTGTTTTTT
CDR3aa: CASSPQGGLLGELFF

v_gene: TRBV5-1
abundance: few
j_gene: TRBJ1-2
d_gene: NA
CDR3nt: TGCGCCAGCAGCTTTTTCGGGGGGACCTATGGCTACACCTTC
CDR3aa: CASSFFGGTYGYTF